This T cell receptor (beta chain) was recovered during a study of technical replicates of blood from a few donors. Germline values: CDR1 LGHNA, CDR2 YSLEER. With 0 bases clipped from V and 4 bases from J, the junction kept 6 bases outside the gene matches. The CDR3 spans 16 residues. This clone came up once. Method: immunoSEQ multiplex PCR; TCRdb's copy keeps in-frame clones and lacks some. This sample has tens of thousands of clones, with 93% found just once. This receptor was obtained from a human donor in good health. Some clones in this sample may be carry-over from other donors' samples. The chain combines TRBV4-3 with TRBJ2-5; the match to TRBD1 covers 9 bases. The specimen was PBMCs. The CDR3 sequence: CASSQDWGQGGETQYF. The CDR3 region has the DNA TGCGCCAGCAGCCAAGATTGGGGACAGGGTGGAGAGACCCAGTACTTC.